A single sample is the source of the 3 T cell receptor beta chains below, sequenced in a study of blood T cell repertoires in COVID-19. TCRdb's table, derived via immunoSEQ multiplex PCR, lists solely in-frame clones and lacks some. The sample consists of around 250,000 clones, approximately 80% of them appearing once. Source material: PBMCs or T cells enriched from blood (not recorded which). The receptors derive from a man aged 35-49 years who had been exposed to COVID-19.

V gene TRBV27 combines with J gene TRBJ1-5, with D uncertain. Germline-derived CDR1 and CDR2 are MNHEY and SMNVEV (reference sequence). Deletions cut 2 bases from V and 6 bases from J, with 11 bases between. CDR3 length: 14 amino acids. CDR3 residues: CASSLNGHFQPQHF. The CDR3 DNA reads TGTGCCAGCAGTTTAAATGGCCATTTTCAGCCCCAGCATTTT.

The chain joins TRBV6-5 to TRBJ1-2, with unresolved D. The length of the CDR3 is 15 residues. Germline CDR1 MNHEY, CDR2 SVGAGI. V lost 0 bases and J 6 bases, leaving 14 bases between the germline ends. This chain's CDR3 is CASSYSTEAGNGYTF. As DNA, the CDR3 is TGTGCCAGCAGTTACTCGACGGAGGCGGGTAATGGCTACACCTTC.

The gene calls are TRBV5-3 and TRBJ2-1; TRBD1 matches 7 bases. TRBV5-3 is reported as an ORF; its role is uncertain. This CDR3 has 13 residues. V trimming: 3 bases; J trimming: 8 bases; junction bases outside the gene matches: 5. The CDR3 is CARSCDRVYEQFF. The CDR3 DNA is TGTGCCAGAAGCTGCGACAGGGTCTATGAGCAGTTCTTC.